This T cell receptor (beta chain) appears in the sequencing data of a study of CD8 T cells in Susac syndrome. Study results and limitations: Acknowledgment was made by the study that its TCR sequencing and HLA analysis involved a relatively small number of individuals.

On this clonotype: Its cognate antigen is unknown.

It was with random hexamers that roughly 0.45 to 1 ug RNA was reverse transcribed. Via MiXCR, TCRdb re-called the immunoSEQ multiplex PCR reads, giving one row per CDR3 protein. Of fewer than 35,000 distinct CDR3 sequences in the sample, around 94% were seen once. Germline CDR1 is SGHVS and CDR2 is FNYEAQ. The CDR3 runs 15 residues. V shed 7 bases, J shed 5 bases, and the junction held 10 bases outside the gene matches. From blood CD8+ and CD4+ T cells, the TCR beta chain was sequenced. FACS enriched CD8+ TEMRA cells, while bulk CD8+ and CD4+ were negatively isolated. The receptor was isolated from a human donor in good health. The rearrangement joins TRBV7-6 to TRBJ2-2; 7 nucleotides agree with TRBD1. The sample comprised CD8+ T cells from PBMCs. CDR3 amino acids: CASNNRGPGTGELFF. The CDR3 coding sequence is TGTGCCAGCAACAACAGGGGCCCGGGAACCGGGGAGCTGTTTTTT.